This TCR beta chain was documented in a study of blood T cells in healthy people across ages (dated by TCRdb to between 2014 and 2016). With regard to the full study: Template switching captured roughly one uniquely barcoded TCR beta cDNA molecule per two T cells in model experiments. Using deep sequencing normalized with unique cDNA molecular identifiers, the study measured how TCR beta repertoire diversity changes with age. The donors were divided into four age groups: young (average around 15 years), middle-aged (under 40), aged (approximately 62) and long-lived (roughly 82). To avoid experimental bias, donors of different ages were randomly spread across the sequencing lanes. For two donors (one aged 18 to 29 and one aged 80 or older), the study analyzed two additional independent replicas of 1 million unique cDNA reads from the same blood draw. The paper as a whole reports these results and caveats: Conclusive comparison of naive and antigen-experienced compartments was prevented by the profiling of bulk unsorted PBMCs. Observed TCR beta diversity per million T cells fell roughly linearly with age, and a significant reduction was already apparent by age about 43. Because the CMV infection status of the donors was unknown, age-related changes in expanded clonotypes may potentially have been confounded. Estimates of total diversity based on one million sequenced T cells were considered lower bounds and underestimates. A strong correlation was found between observed TCR beta diversity and the percentage of naive T cells measured by flow cytometry. Compared with the aged group, the long-lived group had more naive CD4+ T cells, fewer expanded clones and increased TCR diversity, a pattern suggesting age selection.

Systemically healthy Caucasian individuals from Russia, 35 to 50 in total and aged roughly 6 to 90 years, were included as donors. Approximately 11 milliliters of peripheral blood were drawn from each donor into EDTA-treated Vacutainer tubes. Ficoll-Paque density-gradient centrifugation was used to isolate PBMCs, with at least 6 million per sample. Total RNA, at least 6 micrograms per sample, was extracted from PBMCs with Trizol reagent. For every donor, an aliquot of PBMCs went through flow cytometry to measure the percentages of naive CD45RAhigh/CD27high T cells. The library was generated by 5' RACE. The sequencer listed for this sample is Illumina HiSeq 2500. A second PCR of about 6 to 12 cycles was run with a J-beta primer mix and a sample-barcoded 5' primer. Each TCR beta cDNA molecule received a unique molecular identifier from a template-switch 5' adaptor carrying 12 random nucleotides. Each sample yielded at least 2.5 million CDR3-containing paired-end reads. First-strand cDNA synthesis was performed from all RNA using the Mint cDNA synthesis kit, with priming by a TRBC-specific oligonucleotide. All cDNA was treated with uracil-DNA glycosylase and then went through a first 18-cycle PCR with the universal primers M1SS and BC2_uni_R. The paper's data handling went like this. Each sample was normalized by randomly selecting 1 million high-quality reads, each carrying a distinct molecular identifier. Reads with shared molecular identifiers were discarded instead of being binned into consensus sequences. MiTCR, run with a Q25 quality threshold and the strictest error-elimination algorithm, handled CDR3 identification, clonotype clustering and error correction. A nonparametric unseen species model with Euler transformation was used to estimate a lower bound on total TCR beta diversity. In TCRdb, the public reads were trimmed at Q25 with fastp and aligned with MiXCR, with productive beta chains retained. Each entry is one CDR3 protein sequence, shown with its most common DNA and genes. The authors' filters were not applied to this entry. The sample profile shows about 700,000 distinct CDR3 sequences; about 34% of them were found once. The top ten clonotypes cover 15% of the sample.

Trimming costs V 1 base and J 4 bases, and their ends lie 12 bases apart. The CDR3 has 15 amino acids, counting the end cysteine and phenylalanine. The CDR3 DNA has 45 bases and is translated from base 1. CDR1 SGHDT and CDR2 YYEEEE were looked up in the germline V gene. This clonotype has ten or more counts. The clone's antigen remains unknown. Nothing much larger sits one base from this clone, and base qualities are not available. The rearranged segments are TRBV5-6 and TRBJ2-1, with the D gene not clear enough to name. This receptor was obtained from a woman aged 80 or over in good health. Donor details come from another sample of the same person, matched by shared clones. The specimen was blood. The nucleotides are TGTGCCAGCAGCTTGAATGTGCGAGCGTACAATGAGCAGTTCTTC. It is translated as CASSLNVRAYNEQFF.